Below, one T cell receptor (beta chain) is given with its context. The length of the CDR3 is 17 residues. With 2 bases clipped from V and 2 bases from J, the junction kept 5 bases outside the gene matches. Germline values: CDR1 SNHLY, CDR2 FYNNEI. This sample is drawn from a study of blood T cell repertoires in COVID-19. Overall study: Italy, Spain and the United States were the sources of the convalescent and acute COVID-19 samples. T cells, B-cell-depleted T cells, or PBMCs supplied cDNA or gDNA.

Original methodology: Counts of nucleated cells, estimated from reference gene primer amplification, were obtained. Clones were sequenced by immunoSEQ multiplex PCR, and TCRdb holds only the in-frame ones, with some missing. That table furnishes V, J and clone size, whereas the DNA furnished D and trimming. The table records around 270,000 clones, about 88% of them present only once. V is TRBV2 and J is TRBJ1-3, with 11 nucleotides matching TRBD1. The specimen was peripheral blood. This receptor was obtained from a man in his fifties or sixties who had recovered from COVID-19. CDR3 residues: CASSEFPGQGAGNTIYF. In nucleotides, the CDR3 is TGTGCCAGCAGTGAATTCCCGGGACAGGGGGCTGGAAACACCATATATTTT. Full variable domain (missing parts from reference TRBV2 and TRBJ1-3): EPEVTQTPSHQVTQMGQEVILRCVPISNHLYFYWYRQILGQKVEFLVSFYNNEISEKSEIFDDQFSVERPDGSNFTLKIRSTKLEDSAMYFCASSEFPGQGAGNTIYFGEGSWLTVV.